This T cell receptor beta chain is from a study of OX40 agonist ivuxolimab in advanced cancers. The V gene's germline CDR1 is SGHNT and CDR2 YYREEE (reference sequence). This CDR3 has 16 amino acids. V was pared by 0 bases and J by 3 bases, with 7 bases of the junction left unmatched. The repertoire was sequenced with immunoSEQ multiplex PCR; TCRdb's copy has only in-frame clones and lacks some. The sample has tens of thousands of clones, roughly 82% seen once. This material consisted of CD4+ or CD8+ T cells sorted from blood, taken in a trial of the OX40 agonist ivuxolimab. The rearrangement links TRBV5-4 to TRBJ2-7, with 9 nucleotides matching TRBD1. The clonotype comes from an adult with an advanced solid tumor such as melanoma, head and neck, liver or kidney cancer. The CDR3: CASSLASGQGLYEQYF. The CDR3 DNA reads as TGTGCCAGCAGCTTGGCGTCGGGACAGGGCCTCTACGAGCAGTACTTC. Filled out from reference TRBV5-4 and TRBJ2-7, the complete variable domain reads ETGVTQSPTHLIKTRGQQVTLRCSSQSGHNTVSWYQQALGQGPQFIFQYYREEENGRGNFPPRFSGLQFPNYSSELNVNALELDDSALYLCASSLASGQGLYEQYFGPGTRLTVT.